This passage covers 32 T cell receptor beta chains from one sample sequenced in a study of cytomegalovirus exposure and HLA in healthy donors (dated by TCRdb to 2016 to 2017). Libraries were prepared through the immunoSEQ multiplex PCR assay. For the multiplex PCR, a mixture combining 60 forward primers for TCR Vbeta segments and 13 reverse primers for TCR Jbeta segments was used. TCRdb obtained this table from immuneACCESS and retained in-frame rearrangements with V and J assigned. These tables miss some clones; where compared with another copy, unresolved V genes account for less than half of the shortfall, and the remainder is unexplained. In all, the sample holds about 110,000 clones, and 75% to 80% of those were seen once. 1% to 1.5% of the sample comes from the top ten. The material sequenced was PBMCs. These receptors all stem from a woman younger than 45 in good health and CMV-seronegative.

Here the CDR3 DNA reads TGTGCCTGGAACCAGGGGTTCGGCAATCAGCCCCAGCATTTT. This encodes CAWNQGFGNQPQHF. The chain recombines TRBV30 with TRBJ1-5, with D maybe TRBD1 (6 bases). The germline CDR1 and CDR2 sequences are GTSNPN and SVGIG (reference sequence). V shed 4 bases and J shed 2 bases, with 12 bases lying between them. The CDR3 spans 14 residues.

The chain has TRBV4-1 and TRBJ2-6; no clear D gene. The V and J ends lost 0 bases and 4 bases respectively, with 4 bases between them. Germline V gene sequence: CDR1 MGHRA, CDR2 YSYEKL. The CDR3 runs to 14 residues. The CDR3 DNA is TGCGCCAGCAGCCAAGAGGCAGGGGCCAACGTCCTGACTTTC. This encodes CASSQEAGANVLTF.

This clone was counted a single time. CDR3 amino acids: CAISESITDGGLNSPLHF. CDR3 nucleotide sequence: TGTGCCATCAGTGAGTCGATCACCGACGGAGGATTAAATTCACCCCTCCACTTT. This chain connects TRBV10-3 to TRBJ1-6; D unresolved. Germline CDR1 and CDR2: ENHRY and SYGVKD. The germline V and J ends were trimmed by 0 bases and 7 bases, with 19 bases remaining between them. This CDR3 region has 18 residues.

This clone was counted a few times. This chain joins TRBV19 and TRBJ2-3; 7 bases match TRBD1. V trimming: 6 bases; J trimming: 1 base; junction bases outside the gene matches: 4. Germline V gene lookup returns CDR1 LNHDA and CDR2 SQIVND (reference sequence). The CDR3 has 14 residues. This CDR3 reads CASRRQGRTDTQYF. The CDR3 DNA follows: TGTGCCAGTAGGAGACAGGGCCGCACAGATACGCAGTATTTT.

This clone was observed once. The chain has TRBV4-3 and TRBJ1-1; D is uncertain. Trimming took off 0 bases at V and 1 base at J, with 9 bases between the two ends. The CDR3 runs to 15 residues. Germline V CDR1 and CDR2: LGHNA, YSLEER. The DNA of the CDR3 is TGCGCCAGCAGCCAAGATCGGTTCGGGAACACTGAAGCTTTCTTT. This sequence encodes CASSQDRFGNTEAFF.

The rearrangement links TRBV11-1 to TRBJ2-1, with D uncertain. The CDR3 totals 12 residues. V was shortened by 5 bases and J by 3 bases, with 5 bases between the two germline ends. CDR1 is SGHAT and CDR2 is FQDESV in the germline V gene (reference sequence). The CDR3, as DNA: TGTGCCAGCAGCCGACACTACAATGAGCAGTTCTTC. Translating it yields CASSRHYNEQFF.

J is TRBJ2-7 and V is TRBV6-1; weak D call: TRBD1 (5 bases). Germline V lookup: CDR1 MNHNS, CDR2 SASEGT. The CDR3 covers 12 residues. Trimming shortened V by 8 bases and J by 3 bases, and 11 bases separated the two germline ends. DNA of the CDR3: TGTGCCAGCGGCAGGGAATTCTACGAGCAGTACTTC. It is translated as CASGREFYEQYF.

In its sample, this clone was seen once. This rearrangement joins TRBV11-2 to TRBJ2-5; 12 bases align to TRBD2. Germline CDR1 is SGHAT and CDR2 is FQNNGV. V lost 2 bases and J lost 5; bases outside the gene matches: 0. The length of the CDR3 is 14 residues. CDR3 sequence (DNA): TGTGCCAGCAGCTTACTAGCGGGAGGGGAGACCCAGTACTTC. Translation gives CASSLLAGGETQYF. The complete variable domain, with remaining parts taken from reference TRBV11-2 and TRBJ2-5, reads EAGVAQSPRYKIIEKRQSVAFWCNPISGHATLYWYQQILGQGPKLLIQFQNNGVVDDSQLPKDRFSAERLKGVDSTLKIQPAKLEDSAVYLCASSLLAGGETQYFGPGTRLLVL.

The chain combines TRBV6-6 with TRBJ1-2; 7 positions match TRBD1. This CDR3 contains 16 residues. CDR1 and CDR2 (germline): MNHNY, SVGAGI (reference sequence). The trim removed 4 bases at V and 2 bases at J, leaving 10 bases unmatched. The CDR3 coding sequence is TGTGCCAGCAGTTGGCCCGGGACAGTGCCAAACTATGGCTACACCTTC. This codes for CASSWPGTVPNYGYTF.

The CDR3 nucleotides are TGCGCCAGCAGCCCCCCCGCGGGCCGCGAGCAGTACTTC. Its translation is CASSPPAGREQYF. The J gene is TRBJ2-7, the V gene TRBV4-1; a possible D gene is TRBD2 (5 bases). V lost 4 bases to trimming and J lost 6 bases, with 13 bases between them. The CDR3 is made up of 13 amino acids. Germline CDR1 and CDR2: MGHRA and YSYEKL.

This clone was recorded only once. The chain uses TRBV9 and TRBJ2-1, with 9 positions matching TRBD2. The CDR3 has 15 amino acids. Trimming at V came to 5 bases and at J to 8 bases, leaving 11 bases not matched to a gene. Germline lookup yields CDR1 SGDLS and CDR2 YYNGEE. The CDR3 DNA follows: TGTGCCAGCAGTGCAATCGGACTAGCGTCCGATGAGCAGTTCTTC. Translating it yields CASSAIGLASDEQFF.

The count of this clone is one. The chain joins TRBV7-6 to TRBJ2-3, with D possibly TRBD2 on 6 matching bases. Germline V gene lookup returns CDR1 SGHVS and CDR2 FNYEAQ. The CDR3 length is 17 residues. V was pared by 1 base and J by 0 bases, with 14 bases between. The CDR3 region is CASSLEGSGLSTDTQYF. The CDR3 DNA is TGTGCCAGCAGCTTAGAGGGTTCTGGACTAAGCACAGATACGCAGTATTTT.

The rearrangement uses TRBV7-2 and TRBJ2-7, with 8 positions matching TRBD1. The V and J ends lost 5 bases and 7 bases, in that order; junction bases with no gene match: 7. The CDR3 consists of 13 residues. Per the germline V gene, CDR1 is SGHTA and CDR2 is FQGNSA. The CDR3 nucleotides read TGTGCCAGCAGCCTTATACAGGGGGGAGAGCAGTACTTC. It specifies CASSLIQGGEQYF. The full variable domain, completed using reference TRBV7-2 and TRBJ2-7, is GAGVSQSPSNKVTEKGKDVELRCDPISGHTALYWYRQSLGQGLEFLIYFQGNSAPDKSGLPSDRFSAERTGGSVSTLTIQRTQQEDSAVYLCASSLIQGGEQYFGPGTRLTVT.

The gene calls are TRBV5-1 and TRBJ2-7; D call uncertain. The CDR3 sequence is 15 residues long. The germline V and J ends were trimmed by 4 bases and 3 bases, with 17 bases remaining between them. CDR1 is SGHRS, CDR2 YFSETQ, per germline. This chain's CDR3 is CASSPSPAVDYEQYF. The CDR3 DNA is TGCGCCAGCAGCCCCAGCCCCGCGGTCGACTACGAGCAGTACTTC.

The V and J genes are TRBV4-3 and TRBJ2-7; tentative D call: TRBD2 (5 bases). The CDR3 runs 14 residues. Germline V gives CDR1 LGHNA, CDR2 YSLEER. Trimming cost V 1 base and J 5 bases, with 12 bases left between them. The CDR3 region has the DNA TGCGCCAGCAGCCAAGTCACGGCGACTAACGAGCAGTACTTC. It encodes CASSQVTATNEQYF.

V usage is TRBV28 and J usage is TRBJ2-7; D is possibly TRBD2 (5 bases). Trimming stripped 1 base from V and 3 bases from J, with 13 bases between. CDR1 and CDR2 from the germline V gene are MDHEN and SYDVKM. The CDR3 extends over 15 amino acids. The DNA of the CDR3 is TGTGCCAGCAGTTTATCCCCGCTAGCAGACTACGAGCAGTACTTC. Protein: CASSLSPLADYEQYF.

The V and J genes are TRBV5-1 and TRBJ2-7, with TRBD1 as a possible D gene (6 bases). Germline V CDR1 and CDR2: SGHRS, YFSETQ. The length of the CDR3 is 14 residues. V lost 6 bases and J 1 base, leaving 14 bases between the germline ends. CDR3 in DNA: TGCGCCAGCACCCAGGACAGAAAATCCTACGAGCAGTACTTC. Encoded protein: CASTQDRKSYEQYF.

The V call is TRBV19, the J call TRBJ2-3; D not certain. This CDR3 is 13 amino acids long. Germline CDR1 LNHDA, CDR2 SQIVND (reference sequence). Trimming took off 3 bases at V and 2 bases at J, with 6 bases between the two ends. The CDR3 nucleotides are TGTGCCAGTAGTATTTGGCTCACAGATACGCAGTATTTT. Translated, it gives CASSIWLTDTQYF.

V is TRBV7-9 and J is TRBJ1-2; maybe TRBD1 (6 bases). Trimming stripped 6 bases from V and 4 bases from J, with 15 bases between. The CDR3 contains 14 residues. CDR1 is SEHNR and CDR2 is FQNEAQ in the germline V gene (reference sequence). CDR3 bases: TGTGCCAGCAGATCGAACAGGGCGGGCTATGGCTACACCTTC. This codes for CASRSNRAGYGYTF.

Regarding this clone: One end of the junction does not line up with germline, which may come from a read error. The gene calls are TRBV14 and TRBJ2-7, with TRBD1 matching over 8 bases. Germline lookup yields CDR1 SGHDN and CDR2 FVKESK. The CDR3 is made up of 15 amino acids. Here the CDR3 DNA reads TGTGCCAGCAGCTATGGGACAGGACCCGTCGACGAGCAGTCCTTC. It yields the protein CASSYGTGPVDEQSF.

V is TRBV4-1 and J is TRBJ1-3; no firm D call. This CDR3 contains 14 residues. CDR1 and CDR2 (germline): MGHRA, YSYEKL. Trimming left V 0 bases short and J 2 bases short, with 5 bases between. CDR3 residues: CASSQDPTGNTIYF. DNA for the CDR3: TGCGCCAGCAGCCAAGATCCCACTGGAAACACCATATATTTT.

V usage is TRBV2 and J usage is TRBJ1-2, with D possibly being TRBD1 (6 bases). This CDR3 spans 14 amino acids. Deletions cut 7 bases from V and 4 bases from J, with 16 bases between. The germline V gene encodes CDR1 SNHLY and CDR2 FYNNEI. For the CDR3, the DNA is TGTGCCAGCACCGATCCACAGGGCGCCTATGGCTACACCTTC. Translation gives CASTDPQGAYGYTF.

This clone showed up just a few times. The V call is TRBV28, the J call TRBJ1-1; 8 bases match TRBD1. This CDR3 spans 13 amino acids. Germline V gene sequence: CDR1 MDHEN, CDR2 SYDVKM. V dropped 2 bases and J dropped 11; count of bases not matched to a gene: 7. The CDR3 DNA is TGTGCCAGCAGTTTACCTCTCCAGGGGGCGGCTTTCTTT. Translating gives CASSLPLQGAAFF.

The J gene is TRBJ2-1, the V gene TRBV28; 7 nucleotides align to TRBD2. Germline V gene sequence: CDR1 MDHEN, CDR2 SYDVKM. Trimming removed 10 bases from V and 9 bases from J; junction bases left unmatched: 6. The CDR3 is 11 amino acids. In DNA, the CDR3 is TGTGCCATTCGGGGAGGGACTGAGCAGTTCTTC. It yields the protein CAIRGGTEQFF.

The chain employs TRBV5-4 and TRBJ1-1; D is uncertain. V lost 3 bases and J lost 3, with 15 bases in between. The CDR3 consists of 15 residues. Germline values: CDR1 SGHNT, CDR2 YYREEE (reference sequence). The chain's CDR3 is CASSYSGIRDTEAFF. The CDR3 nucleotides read TGTGCCAGCAGCTACTCCGGGATTCGGGACACTGAAGCTTTCTTT. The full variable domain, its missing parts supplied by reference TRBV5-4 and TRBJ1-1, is ETGVTQSPTHLIKTRGQQVTLRCSSQSGHNTVSWYQQALGQGPQFIFQYYREEENGRGNFPPRFSGLQFPNYSSELNVNALELDDSALYLCASSYSGIRDTEAFFGQGTRLTVV.

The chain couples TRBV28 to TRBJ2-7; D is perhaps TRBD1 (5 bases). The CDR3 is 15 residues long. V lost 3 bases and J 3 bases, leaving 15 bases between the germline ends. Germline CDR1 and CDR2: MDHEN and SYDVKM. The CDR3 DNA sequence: TGTGCCAGCAGTTTTTGGGGCAGAGGATTCTACGAGCAGTACTTC. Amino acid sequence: CASSFWGRGFYEQYF.

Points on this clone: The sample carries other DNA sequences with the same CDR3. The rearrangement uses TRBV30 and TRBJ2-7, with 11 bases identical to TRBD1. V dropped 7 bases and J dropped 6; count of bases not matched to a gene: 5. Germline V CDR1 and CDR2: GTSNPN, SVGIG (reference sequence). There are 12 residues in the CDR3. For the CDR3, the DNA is TGTGCCTCCGAGGACAGGGGGCCCGAGCAGTACTTC. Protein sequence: CASEDRGPEQYF.

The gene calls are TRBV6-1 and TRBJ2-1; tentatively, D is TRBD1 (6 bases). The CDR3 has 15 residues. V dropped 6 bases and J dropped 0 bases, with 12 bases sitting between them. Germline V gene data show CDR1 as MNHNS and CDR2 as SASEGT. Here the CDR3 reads CASSHRDSSYNEQFF. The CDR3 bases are TGTGCCAGCAGCCACAGGGATAGCTCCTACAATGAGCAGTTCTTC.

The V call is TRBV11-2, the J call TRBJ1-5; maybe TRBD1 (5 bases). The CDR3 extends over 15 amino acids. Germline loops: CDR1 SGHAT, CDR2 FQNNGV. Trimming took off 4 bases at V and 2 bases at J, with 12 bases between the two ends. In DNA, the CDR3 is TGTGCCAGCAGCTCTCAGGCGGGGGGCAATCAGCCCCAGCATTTT. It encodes CASSSQAGGNQPQHF.

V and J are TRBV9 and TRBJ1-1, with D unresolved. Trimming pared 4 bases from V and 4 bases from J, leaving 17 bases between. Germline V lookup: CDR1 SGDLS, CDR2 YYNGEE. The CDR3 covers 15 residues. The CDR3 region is CASSPRGVGSTEAFF. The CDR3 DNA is TGTGCCAGCAGCCCCCGAGGAGTTGGGTCCACTGAAGCTTTCTTT.

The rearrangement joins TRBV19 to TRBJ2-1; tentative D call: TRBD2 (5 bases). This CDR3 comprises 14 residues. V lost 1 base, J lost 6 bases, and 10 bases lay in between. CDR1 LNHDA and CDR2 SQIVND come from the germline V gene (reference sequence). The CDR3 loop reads CASSIGGQTNEQFF. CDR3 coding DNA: TGTGCCAGTAGTATAGGAGGGCAGACCAATGAGCAGTTCTTC.

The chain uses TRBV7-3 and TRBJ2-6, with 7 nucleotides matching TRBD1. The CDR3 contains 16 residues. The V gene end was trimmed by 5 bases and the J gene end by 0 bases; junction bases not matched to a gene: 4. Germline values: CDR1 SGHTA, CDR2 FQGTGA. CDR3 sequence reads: CASSRQGSSGANVLTF. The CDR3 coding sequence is TGTGCCAGCAGCCGACAGGGAAGCTCTGGGGCCAACGTCCTGACTTTC.